This TCR beta chain was captured by sequencing in a study of CD4+ T cells in melanoma (dated by TCRdb to 2022 to 2024). For the wider study: Neoantigen-specific CD4+ T cells in human melanoma were investigated in the study. Broader findings and caveats from the paper: Neoantigen-specific CD4+ T cells in melanoma were reported to show diverse differentiation states. The report described a correlation between neoantigen-specific CD4+ T cells and the function of CD8+ T cells, macrophages and B cells.

Donors were patients with melanoma. V drops 5 bases and J drops 3 bases, leaving 7 bases in between. CDR1 and CDR2 (LNHDA, SQIVND) derive from the germline V gene (reference sequence). Reading from cysteine to phenylalanine, the CDR3 counts 12 amino acids. Of all the DNA, just the CDR3 is kept, 36 bases in frame from base 1. A word on this clone: The antigen it recognizes is unknown. The sample holds no much larger clone one base away, and base qualities are not on file.

The library was produced with the immunoSEQ multiplex PCR assay. Held by TCRdb, this immuneACCESS table contains in-frame sequences only and omits some clones. Under half of the omission traces to an unresolved V gene where checked; the cause of the rest is unknown. For this sample the table gives some 150,000 clones, of which roughly 91% were detected only once. The top ten clonotypes cover about 1.6% of the sample. This clonotype was obtained from a human donor with melanoma. This receptor chain uses TRBV19 and TRBJ1-2, with the D gene not clear enough to name. The DNA is TGTGCCAGTAGTCTCGGTGACTATGGCTACACCTTC. Translated, this gives CASSLGDYGYTF.